The rows below give T cell receptor beta chains drawn from one sample of a study of blood T cell repertoires in COVID-19. The data were produced by immunoSEQ multiplex PCR, yet TCRdb's version contains in-frame clones alone and is incomplete. The table includes 65,000 or so clones, 65% to 85% detected once. Sequencing was carried out using peripheral blood. Source of these receptors: a woman in her fifties or sixties with active or convalescent COVID-19. Both conserved end residues are part of each CDR3. A D gene is named only where the DNA matches it firmly. Where a row states a size, it is once, few, many or the class of an expanded clone; other rows omit it.

>-|once|TRBV7-2|TRBJ1-1
TGTGCCAGCAGCCCCTGGGGGGAGAACACTGAAGCTTTCTTT
CASSPWGENTEAFF
>-|-|TRBV10-3|TRBJ2-3
TGTGCCATCAGTGATACGGGATCTAGCACAGATACGCAGTATTTT
CAISDTGSSTDTQYF
>TRBD1|-|TRBV7-3|TRBJ1-5
TGTGCCAGCAGCCGAAGGGACAGATATATTATTCATAGCAATCAGCCCCAGCATTTT
CASSRRDRYIIHSNQPQHF
>TRBD1|-|TRBV2|TRBJ1-5
TGTGCCATCGGGACAGGCAATCAGCCCCAGCATTTT
CAIGTGNQPQHF
>-|-|TRBV5-5|TRBJ1-1
TGTGCCAGCAGCCCAAGACCAAGGGGCGCGGGGGACACTGAAGCTTTCTTT
CASSPRPRGAGDTEAFF
>-|-|TRBV3-1/TRBV3-2|TRBJ1-1
TGTGCCAGCAGCCAAGATGTTTCGCGGGGGCAGACTTTTGGGAACACTGAAGCTTTCTTT
CASSQDVSRGQTFGNTEAFF
>-|-|TRBV7-2|TRBJ1-5
TGTGCCAGCAGCTTTAAATCAGGGGATAGGAGCAATCAGCCCCAGCATTTT
CASSFKSGDRSNQPQHF
>-|-|TRBV18|TRBJ1-1
TGTGCCAGCTCACAGGGGCGCGAAGCTTTCTTT
CASSQGREAFF
>-|few|TRBV9|TRBJ2-7
TGTGCCAGCAGTGCCGGGACTGGGCCGTACGAGCAGTACTTC
CASSAGTGPYEQYF
>TRBD1|-|TRBV2|TRBJ2-2
TGTGCCAGCAGGCCGGGACAGGGGAACACCGGGGAGCTGTTTTTT
CASRPGQGNTGELFF
>-|-|TRBV10-3|TRBJ2-2
TGTGCCATCAGGACCGGGACATACACCGGGGAGCTGTTTTTT
CAIRTGTYTGELFF
>-|-|TRBV28|TRBJ2-7
TGTGCCAGCGAAGGGGCTCCCTACTACGAGCAGTACTTC
CASEGAPYYEQYF
>TRBD2|few|TRBV7-6|TRBJ2-3
TGTGCCAGCAGCGCGGAGCCAGCGGGAGACTTCACAGATACGCAGTATTTT
CASSAEPAGDFTDTQYF
>-|-|TRBV6-2/TRBV6-3|TRBJ2-7
TGTGCCAGCAGCCAGACAATTCACGAGCAGTACTTC
CASSQTIHEQYF
>TRBD1|-|TRBV29-1|TRBJ1-2
TGCAGCGCTCTGACAGGGTTAGGGGACGGCTACACCTTC
CSALTGLGDGYTF
>-|-|TRBV6-7|TRBJ2-7
TGTGCCAGCAGTCTAACCCGGGTGCAGTACTTC
CASSLTRVQYF
>-|-|TRBV13|TRBJ1-1
TGTGCCAGCAGCTTAACGGGTCTTACTGGCATGAACACTGAAGCTTTCTTT
CASSLTGLTGMNTEAFF
>TRBD1|-|TRBV9|TRBJ1-2
TGTGCCAGCAGCGTAGGGGGACAGGGGAATGGCTACACCTTC
CASSVGGQGNGYTF
>-|-|TRBV7-2|TRBJ1-1
TGTGCCAGCAGCCGCAAACCAACCGGACGGGGAAACACTGAAGCTTTCTTT
CASSRKPTGRGNTEAFF
>-|once|TRBV7-9|TRBJ1-2
TGTGCCAGCAGCGTTGGGTTCGCGGGTGGCTACACCTTC
CASSVGFAGGYTF
>-|-|TRBV27|TRBJ1-5
TGTGCCAGCAGTAATTCGGCGGGTCGGTTCGCTCAGCCCCAGCATTTT
CASSNSAGRFAQPQHF
>TRBD2|once|TRBV4-2|TRBJ2-5
TGTGCCAGCAGCCAAGACGGACTAGCGGGAGGGTCCTACCAAGAGACCCAGTACTTC
CASSQDGLAGGSYQETQYF
>-|-|TRBV5-4|TRBJ2-2
TGTGCCAGCAGCCGTTCCACAGCGAACACCGGGGAGCTGTTTTTT
CASSRSTANTGELFF
>TRBD2|few|TRBV7-9|TRBJ2-5
TGTGCCAGCAGCCCCCAAGGGACTAGCGGCCCAGGGACCCAGTACTTC
CASSPQGTSGPGTQYF
>TRBD2|-|TRBV2|TRBJ2-7
TGTGCCAGCAGAGGGGAGGGGTGGGGTTACTCCTACGAGCAGTACTTC
CASRGEGWGYSYEQYF
>-|-|TRBV29-1|TRBJ1-5
TGCAGCGTACAGGTTCACCCGAATCAGCCCCAGCATTTT
CSVQVHPNQPQHF
>-|-|TRBV10-2|TRBJ1-6
TGCGCCAGCATACCACATCCGGGACTGTCGAATTCACCCCTCCACTTT
CASIPHPGLSNSPLHF
>-|-|TRBV6-5|TRBJ2-7
TGTGCCAGCACCAGATCGGGACTTCTACCCTACGAGCAGTACTTC
CASTRSGLLPYEQYF
>-|-|TRBV27|TRBJ1-1
TGTGCCAGCAGGCTGGTGGCCCTGGTCCCTGAAGCTTTCTTT
CASRLVALVPEAFF
>-|-|TRBV12-3/TRBV12-4|TRBJ1-2
TGTGCCAGCAGTTTGCAGGGGAAATATGGCTACACCTTC
CASSLQGKYGYTF
>-|few|TRBV7-9|TRBJ2-7
TGTGCCAGCAGCTTAACAGGCGAGCAGTACTTC
CASSLTGEQYF
>TRBD2|-|TRBV7-2|TRBJ2-2
TGTGCCAGCAGCTTGCCTAGCGGGGCCCCGGAGCTGTTTTTT
CASSLPSGAPELFF
>TRBD2|-|TRBV18|TRBJ2-5
TGTGCCAGCTCACTAGCCCGGACTAGCGGGAGAGGAGAGACCCAGTACTTC
CASSLARTSGRGETQYF
>-|-|TRBV5-1|TRBJ2-7
TGCGCCAGCAGCCATATAAGAGAAGGACTCCTTTCCTCCTACGAGCAGTACTTC
CASSHIREGLLSSYEQYF
>-|-|TRBV21-1|TRBJ1-1
TGTGCCAGCAGCAAAGACCTATATATACAGGGGGCGATTAACACTGAAGCTTTCTTT
CASSKDLYIQGAINTEAFF
>TRBD1|-|TRBV5-1|TRBJ1-1
TGCGCCAGCAGCATTGGGACAGGAGTGAACACTGAAGCTTTCTTT
CASSIGTGVNTEAFF
>-|-|TRBV19|TRBJ1-4
TGTGCCAGTAGGAGGGCAGCGGAAAAACTGTTTTTT
CASRRAAEKLFF
>-|once|TRBV20-1|TRBJ1-2
TGCAGTGCTACGGACACCTATGGCTACACCTTC
CSATDTYGYTF
>-|-|TRBV6-2/TRBV6-3|TRBJ2-2
TGTGCCAGCAGTTTCTGGCAGAGCGCGAACACCGGGGAGCTGTTTTTT
CASSFWQSANTGELFF
>-|-|TRBV5-4|TRBJ2-4
TGTGCCAGCAGCCCCGGACTAACCAAAAACATTCAGTACTTC
CASSPGLTKNIQYF
>-|-|TRBV5-1|TRBJ2-7
TGCGCCAGCAGCTTGGGGGACAACTCCTACGAGCAGTACTTC
CASSLGDNSYEQYF